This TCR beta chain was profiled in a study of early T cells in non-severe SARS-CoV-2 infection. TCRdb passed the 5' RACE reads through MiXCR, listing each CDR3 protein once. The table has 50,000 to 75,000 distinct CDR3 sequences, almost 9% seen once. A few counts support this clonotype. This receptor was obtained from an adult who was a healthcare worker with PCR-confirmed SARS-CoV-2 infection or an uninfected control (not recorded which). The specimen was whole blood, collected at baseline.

In DNA, the CDR3 is TGTGCCAGCAGCTTATTGGTTCACACAGATACGCAGTATTTT. It encodes CASSLLVHTDTQYF. The chain combines TRBV7-3 with TRBJ2-3; D ambiguous. Trimming stripped 2 bases from V and 2 bases from J, with 8 bases between. Looked up from germline, CDR1 is SGHTA and CDR2 is FQGTGA. The CDR3 has 14 residues.